One and the same sample provided the 31 T cell receptor beta chains below, sequenced in a study of blood T cells in healthy people across ages. A second PCR, run for about 7 to 11 cycles, used a sample-barcoded 5' primer plus a J-beta primer mix. TCRdb analysed the 5' RACE reads with MiXCR anew, one entry per CDR3 protein. This sample has about 670,000 distinct CDR3 sequences, with about 51% found just once. Sequenced input: blood. The source of these receptors is a woman of 80 years or more in good health.

This clonotype was detected once. A much larger clone differs from this one at a single base, so this may be a read error. The chain links TRBV5-1 to TRBJ2-3; maybe TRBD2 (6 bases). Germline V gene sequence: CDR1 SGHRS, CDR2 YFSETQ. The CDR3 is made up of 16 amino acids. The CDR3: CAGSLRTMSPGDTQYF. The CDR3 nucleotides are TGCGCCGGCAGCTTACGGACTATGAGTCCCGGAGATACGCAGTATTTT.

This chain connects TRBV12-3 or TRBV12-4 to TRBJ2-5, with 13 bases aligning to TRBD2. The CDR3 is 17 amino acids. Trimming took 6 bases from V and 2 from J; bases not matched to a gene: 9. The CDR3 DNA follows: TGTGCCAGCAGCCATCAACTAGCGGGGGGGCTTCAAGAGACCCAGTACTTC. Encoded protein: CASSHQLAGGLQETQYF.

This clonotype has more than one count but fewer than ten. This chain uses TRBV12-3 or TRBV12-4 with TRBJ1-5, with D possibly being TRBD1 (6 bases). The CDR3 contains 14 residues. Trimming cost V 6 bases and J 7 bases, with 16 bases left between them. CDR3 bases: TGTGCCAGCAGGACAGGAACACAGGGACAGCCCCAGCATTTT. Protein sequence: CASRTGTQGQPQHF.

J is TRBJ2-5 and V is TRBV29-1, with a possible D match to TRBD2 (5 bases). Germline V gene sequence: CDR1 SQVTM, CDR2 ANQGSEA. Deletions cut 4 bases from V and 4 bases from J, with 10 bases between. The CDR3 length is 12 residues. Here the CDR3 reads CSVGEHPETQYF. In nucleotides, the CDR3 is TGCAGCGTTGGGGAGCATCCAGAGACCCAGTACTTC.

The genes are TRBV29-1 and TRBJ1-1; 7 bases are a match to TRBD1. With V trimmed by 5 bases and J by 6 bases, 9 bases remained unmatched. CDR1 SQVTM and CDR2 ANQGSEA come from the germline V gene. The CDR3 is made up of 13 amino acids. CDR3 region: CSVITRGIAEAFF. DNA for the CDR3: TGCAGCGTTATTACCAGGGGGATCGCTGAAGCTTTCTTT.

CDR3 in amino acids: CSVVGGVGNQPQHF. The CDR3 DNA sequence: TGCAGCGTTGTGGGGGGCGTTGGCAATCAGCCCCAGCATTTT. The chain joins TRBV29-1 to TRBJ1-5; D perhaps matches TRBD1 (6 bases). This CDR3 contains 14 residues. Germline CDR1 is SQVTM and CDR2 is ANQGSEA. V was shortened by 4 bases and J by 2 bases, with 12 bases between the two germline ends.

This rearrangement joins TRBV25-1 to TRBJ2-7, with D perhaps TRBD2 (6 bases). CDR1 and CDR2 from the germline V gene are MGHDK and SYGVNS. The V gene lost 5 bases and the J gene lost 10 bases, with 18 bases spanning the gap. This CDR3 is built from 13 residues. The CDR3 spells CASSTAGGGIQYF. The CDR3 nucleotides read TGTGCCAGCAGTACAGCGGGTGGGGGAATTCAGTACTTC.

V and J are TRBV7-9 and TRBJ1-5; D unclear. Germline V gene lookup returns CDR1 SEHNR and CDR2 FQNEAQ (reference sequence). Between the trimmed V and J ends, which lost 0 bases and 2 bases, there was a span of 11 bases. This CDR3 has 16 amino acids. The CDR3 region is CASSLALGAGNQPQHF. The CDR3 DNA reads TGTGCCAGCAGCTTAGCGCTGGGAGCGGGCAATCAGCCCCAGCATTTT. The whole variable domain, remainder taken from reference TRBV7-9 and TRBJ1-5, is DTGVSQNPRHKITKRGQNVTFRCDPISEHNRLYWYRQTLGQGPEFLTYFQNEAQLEKSRLLSDRFSAERPKGSFSTLEIQRTEQGDSAMYLCASSLALGAGNQPQHFGDGTRLSIL.

The chain combines TRBV30 with TRBJ1-2; a weak D match, TRBD1 (5 bases). CDR1 is GTSNPN, CDR2 SVGIG, per germline (reference sequence). The CDR3 is 18 amino acids. Trimming took 0 bases from V and 0 from J, leaving 20 bases between them. The chain's CDR3 is CAWSVVRRAYRSNYGYTF. The CDR3 DNA reads as TGTGCCTGGAGTGTAGTTCGCAGGGCCTACCGTTCTAACTATGGCTACACCTTC.

Notes on this clonotype: At one boundary the junction diverges from the germline segment, which might be a read error. The CDR3 DNA reads TGTGCCAGCAGCTTTTTGGGGGGCAACCACGGACGGACTTATAATTCACTCCTCCACTTT. Amino acid sequence: CASSFLGGNHGRTYNSLLHF. J is TRBJ1-6 and V is TRBV7-2, with D perhaps matching TRBD1 (6 bases). Germline CDR1 SGHTA, CDR2 FQGNSA. This CDR3 region has 20 residues.

V usage is TRBV10-3 and J usage is TRBJ2-4; the D gene is possibly TRBD1 (5 bases). V was cut by 4 bases and J by 15 bases, with 25 bases left in between. The CDR3 spans 15 residues. Germline-derived CDR1 and CDR2 are ENHRY and SYGVKD. The CDR3 protein is CAISGLKAPQEGVYF. The CDR3 bases are TGTGCCATCAGTGGCCTAAAGGCACCTCAAGAAGGGGTGTACTTC.

J is TRBJ2-7 and V is TRBV11-2; 12 bases map to TRBD2. Germline V lookup: CDR1 SGHAT, CDR2 FQNNGV. This CDR3 is 21 amino acids long. Germline trimming cut 5 bases from V and 7 bases from J; bases unmatched to any gene: 27. The CDR3 coding sequence is TGTGCCAGCAGCCCAAGGAACGGACTAGCGGGACAAGTAGGAACCTACAATGAGCAGTACTTC. This sequence encodes CASSPRNGLAGQVGTYNEQYF.

This clonotype was observed many times. V and J are TRBV20-1 and TRBJ1-6, with 11 bases aligning to TRBD1. This CDR3 spans 18 amino acids. V shed 2 bases and J 4 bases; nucleotides not matched to a gene: 10. The germline V gene encodes CDR1 DFQATT and CDR2 SNEGSKA (reference sequence). The CDR3, as DNA: TGCAGTGCTAGATTGGGGACAGGGGGATCGGCTTATAATTCACCCCTCCACTTT. Its protein product is CSARLGTGGSAYNSPLHF.

The rearrangement uses TRBV7-2 and TRBJ2-5, with D possibly TRBD2 on 7 matching bases. The CDR3 length is 15 residues. Looked up from germline, CDR1 is SGHTA and CDR2 is FQGNSA. V lost 3 bases to trimming and J lost 5 bases, with 16 bases between them. CDR3 DNA: TGTGCCAGCAGCTTTGGGGGCGGGAGCTGGGAGACCCAGTACTTC. Its translation: CASSFGGGSWETQYF.

On this clonotype itself: With a much larger clone just one base away, this may be a read error. V gene TRBV7-9 combines with J gene TRBJ2-1; 7 bases fit TRBD2. In germline, CDR1 is SEHNR, CDR2 FQNEAQ (reference sequence). CDR3 length: 16 amino acids. Germline trimming cut 2 bases from V and 8 bases from J; bases unmatched to any gene: 12. CDR3 bases: TGTGCCAGCAGCTTACCCCAGACTAGCAAGATTCATGAGCAGTTCTTC. This sequence encodes CASSLPQTSKIHEQFF.

This chain uses TRBV7-8 with TRBJ1-1; no reliable D call. V was pared by 2 bases and J by 5 bases, with 12 bases between. Germline lookup yields CDR1 SGHVS and CDR2 FQNEAQ. The CDR3 totals 14 residues. The CDR3 spells CASSLNLRGTEAFF. As DNA, the CDR3 is TGTGCCAGCAGCTTAAATCTTCGCGGGACTGAAGCTTTCTTT.

The genes are TRBV25-1 and TRBJ2-3; D is ambiguous. Looked up from germline, CDR1 is MGHDK and CDR2 is SYGVNS. The V gene lost 7 bases and the J gene lost 4 bases, with 9 bases spanning the gap. The CDR3 sequence is 12 residues long. CDR3 nucleotides: TGTGCCAGCACCGAACCACCAGATACGCAGTATTTT. As protein: CASTEPPDTQYF.

The chain uses TRBV30 and TRBJ2-4; perhaps TRBD2 as D (6 bases). TRBJ2-7 explains the end of the DNA better; the J call may be wrong. The germline CDR1 and CDR2 sequences are GTSNPN and SVGIG (reference sequence). The CDR3 is 14 residues long. The DNA for the CDR3 is TGTGCCTGGAGTGTGACCGGGGGTACCTACGAGCAGTACTTC. It translates to CAWSVTGGTYEQYF.

The chain links TRBV20-1 to TRBJ2-1; maybe TRBD1 (6 bases). Germline CDR1 DFQATT, CDR2 SNEGSKA (reference sequence). V shed 4 bases and J shed 9 bases, with 19 bases lying between them. The CDR3 loop spans 14 amino acids. This chain's CDR3 is CSANPLRGYGEQFF. CDR3 sequence (DNA): TGCAGTGCTAACCCCCTTAGGGGGTATGGTGAGCAGTTCTTC.

The J gene is TRBJ2-1, the V gene TRBV4-2; TRBD2 aligns across 8 bases. Germline V lookup: CDR1 LGHNA, CDR2 YNFKEQ. Trimming at V came to 5 bases and at J to 9 bases, leaving 6 bases not matched to a gene. This CDR3 has 13 amino acids. CDR3 loop: CASSSGLEVEQFF. CDR3 coding DNA: TGTGCCAGCAGCTCGGGACTAGAGGTTGAGCAGTTCTTC.

Many counts were recorded for this clonotype. V usage is TRBV2 and J usage is TRBJ2-5, with D unclear. V dropped 7 bases and J dropped 5 bases, with 8 bases sitting between them. Looked up from germline, CDR1 is SNHLY and CDR2 is FYNNEI. CDR3 length: 11 residues. The CDR3: CASKARETQYF. Here the CDR3 DNA reads TGTGCCAGCAAGGCGAGGGAGACCCAGTACTTC.

This clonotype came up a few times. The chain carries TRBV7-9 and TRBJ1-2; D unresolved. With 5 bases removed from V and 2 bases from J, the gap between germline ends came to 12 bases. Germline loops: CDR1 SEHNR, CDR2 FQNEAQ (reference sequence). The CDR3 loop spans 14 amino acids. The CDR3 sequence: CASSGVDRNYGYTF. As DNA, the CDR3 is TGTGCCAGCAGCGGGGTCGACCGCAACTATGGCTACACCTTC.

This clonotype was seen only a few times. A much more abundant neighbour one base away suggests this may be a read error. The rearrangement uses TRBV6-6 and TRBJ2-7; TRBD1 agrees at 9 bases. This CDR3 has 16 residues. Germline V lookup: CDR1 MNHNY, CDR2 SVGAGI (reference sequence). In nucleotides, the CDR3 is TGTGCCGGCAGTCCCGGACAGGGGAAGAGCTCCTACGAGCAGTACTTC. This translates into CAGSPGQGKSSYEQYF.

V and J are TRBV24-1 and TRBJ2-2; 8 bases fit TRBD2. Looked up from germline, CDR1 is KGHDR and CDR2 is SFDVKD. The CDR3 totals 15 residues. The V segment lost 2 bases and the J segment 6 bases; nucleotides outside the gene matches: 4. Here the CDR3 DNA reads TGTGCCACCAGTGATTCCCGGCGGGGGGCCGGGGAGCTGTTTTTT. It yields the protein CATSDSRRGAGELFF.

The chain combines TRBV4-2 with TRBJ2-2; TRBD2 might be the D (6 bases). The V end was cut by 2 bases, the J end by 0 bases, with 10 bases between. The CDR3 runs to 16 residues. Germline V gene lookup returns CDR1 LGHNA and CDR2 YNFKEQ. DNA for the CDR3: TGTGCCAGCAGCCAACCGGGGGAAACGAACACCGGGGAGCTGTTTTTT. This translates into CASSQPGETNTGELFF.

There are many counts of this clonotype. The V gene is TRBV27, the J gene TRBJ2-7; 11 positions agree with TRBD1. The junction had 4 bases not matched to a gene; V was cut back by 7 bases and J by 5 bases. The germline gives CDR1 MNHEY, CDR2 SMNVEV (reference sequence). The CDR3 is 13 amino acids. The CDR3 bases are TGTGCCAGCAATGGACAGGGGGCAGACGAGCAGTACTTC. Translated: CASNGQGADEQYF.

In nucleotides, the CDR3 is TGTGCCACCAGCAGAGTTGTCGAAACCGGGGAGCTGTTTTTT. It codes for CATSRVVETGELFF. The chain employs TRBV15 and TRBJ2-2; D is unresolved. The germline CDR1 and CDR2 sequences are LNHNV and YYDKDF (reference sequence). This CDR3 spans 14 amino acids. V lost 1 base and J lost 5, with 8 bases in between.

This clonotype was recorded at least ten times. This rearrangement joins TRBV20-1 to TRBJ1-5, with D perhaps TRBD1 (6 bases). The CDR3 runs 15 residues. Germline lookup yields CDR1 DFQATT and CDR2 SNEGSKA (reference sequence). CDR3 in DNA: TGCAGCGCCAGCCCCATCGGGACAAAGCATCAGCCCCAGCATTTT. Its protein is CSASPIGTKHQPQHF.

This clonotype was detected only a few times. The CDR3 nucleotides read TGCAGCGTTGCTAGCGGCTTCTACGAGCAGTACTTC. Translated, it gives CSVASGFYEQYF. The chain carries TRBV29-1 and TRBJ2-7; 7 nucleotides agree with TRBD2. J gave up 3 bases and V 4 bases, and 3 bases lay outside the gene matches. CDR3 size: 12 residues. CDR1 is SQVTM and CDR2 is ANQGSEA in the germline V gene.

This clonotype has a count of ten or more. The V call is TRBV12-3 or TRBV12-4, the J call TRBJ2-1, with D possibly TRBD2 on 6 matching bases. The CDR3 loop spans 13 amino acids. Trimming pared 0 bases from V and 11 bases from J, leaving 11 bases between. CDR3 sequence: CASSLAGLSKQFF. The CDR3 DNA reads as TGTGCCAGCAGTTTAGCCGGACTAAGTAAGCAGTTCTTC.

This clonotype was recorded a few times. The CDR3 DNA reads TGTGCCAGCAGCTCATTGGGGGAGAATGAAAAACTGTTTTTT. Translating it yields CASSSLGENEKLFF. The rearrangement links TRBV7-2 to TRBJ1-4; D might be TRBD1 (5 bases). Germline CDR1 is SGHTA and CDR2 is FQGNSA. This CDR3 has 14 residues. V lost 4 bases and J lost 5, with 11 bases in between.